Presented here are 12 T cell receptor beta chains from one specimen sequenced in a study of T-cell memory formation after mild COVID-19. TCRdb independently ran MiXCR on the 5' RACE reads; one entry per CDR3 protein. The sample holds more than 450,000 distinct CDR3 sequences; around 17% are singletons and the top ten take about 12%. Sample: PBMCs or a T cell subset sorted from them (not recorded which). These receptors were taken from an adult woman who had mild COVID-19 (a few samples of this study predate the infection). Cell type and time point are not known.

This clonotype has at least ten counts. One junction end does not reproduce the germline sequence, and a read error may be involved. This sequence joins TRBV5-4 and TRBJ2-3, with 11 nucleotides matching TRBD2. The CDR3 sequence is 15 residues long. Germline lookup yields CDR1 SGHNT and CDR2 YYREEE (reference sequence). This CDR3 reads CASSLGLAVTDTQYF. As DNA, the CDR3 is TGTGCCAGCAGTTTGGGACTAGCGGTCACAGATACGCAGTATTTT.

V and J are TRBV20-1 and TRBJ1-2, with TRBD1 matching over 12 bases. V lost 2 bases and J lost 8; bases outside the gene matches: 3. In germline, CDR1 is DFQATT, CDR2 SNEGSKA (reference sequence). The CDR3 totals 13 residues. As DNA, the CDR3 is TGCAGTGCTAGATCAGGGACAGGGGGCGGCTACACCTTC. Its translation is CSARSGTGGGYTF.

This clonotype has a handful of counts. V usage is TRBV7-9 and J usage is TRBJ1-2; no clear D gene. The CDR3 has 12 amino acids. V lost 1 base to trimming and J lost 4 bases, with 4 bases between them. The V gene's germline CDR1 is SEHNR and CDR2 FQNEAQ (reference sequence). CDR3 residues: CASSLGAYGYTF. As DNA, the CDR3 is TGTGCCAGCAGCTTAGGGGCCTATGGCTACACCTTC.

Here the CDR3 reads CASGATSESSYNEQFF. CDR3 DNA sequence: TGTGCCAGCGGGGCGACTAGCGAAAGCTCCTACAATGAGCAGTTCTTC. This sequence joins TRBV9 and TRBJ2-1; 8 bases align to TRBD2. V shed 7 bases, J shed 0 bases, and the junction held 9 bases outside the gene matches. CDR1 and CDR2 from the germline V gene are SGDLS and YYNGEE. The CDR3 length is 16 residues.

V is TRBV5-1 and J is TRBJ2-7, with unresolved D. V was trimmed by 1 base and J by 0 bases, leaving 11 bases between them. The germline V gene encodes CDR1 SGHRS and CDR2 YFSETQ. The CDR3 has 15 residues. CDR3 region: CASSLRGPSSYEQYF. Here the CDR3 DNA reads TGCGCCAGCAGCTTGAGAGGCCCGAGCTCCTACGAGCAGTACTTC.

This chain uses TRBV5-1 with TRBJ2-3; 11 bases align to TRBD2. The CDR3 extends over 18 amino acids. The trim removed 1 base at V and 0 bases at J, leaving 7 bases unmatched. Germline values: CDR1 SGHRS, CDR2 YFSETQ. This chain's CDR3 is CASSLFGTSGASTDTQYF. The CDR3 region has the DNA TGCGCCAGCAGCTTGTTCGGGACTAGCGGAGCTAGCACAGATACGCAGTATTTT.

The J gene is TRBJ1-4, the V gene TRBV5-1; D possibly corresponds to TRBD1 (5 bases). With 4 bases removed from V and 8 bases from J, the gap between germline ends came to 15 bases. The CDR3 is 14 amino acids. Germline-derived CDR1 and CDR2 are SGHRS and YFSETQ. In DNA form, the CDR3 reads TGCGCCAGCAGCCCGACGATTGGGGGAGAAAAACTGTTTTTT. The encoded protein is CASSPTIGGEKLFF.

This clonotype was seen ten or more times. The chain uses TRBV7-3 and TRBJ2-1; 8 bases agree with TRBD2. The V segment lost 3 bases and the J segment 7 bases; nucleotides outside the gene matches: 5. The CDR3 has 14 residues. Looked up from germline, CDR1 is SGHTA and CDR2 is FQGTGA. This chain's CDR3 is CASSFGGAWNEQFF. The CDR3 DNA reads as TGTGCCAGCAGCTTCGGGGGGGCCTGGAATGAGCAGTTCTTC. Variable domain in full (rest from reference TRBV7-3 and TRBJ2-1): GAGVSQTPSNKVTEKGKYVELRCDPISGHTALYWYRQSLGQGPEFLIYFQGTGAADDSGLPNDRFFAVRPEGSVSTLKIQRTERGDSAVYLCASSFGGAWNEQFFGPGTRLTVL.

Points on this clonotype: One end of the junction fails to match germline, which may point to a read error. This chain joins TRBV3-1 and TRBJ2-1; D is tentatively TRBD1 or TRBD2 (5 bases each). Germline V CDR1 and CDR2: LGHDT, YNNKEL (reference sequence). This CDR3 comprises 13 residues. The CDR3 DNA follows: TGTGCCAGCAGCCAACACAGCAGCGGCCGCAGGGTCTTC. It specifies CASSQHSSGRRVF.

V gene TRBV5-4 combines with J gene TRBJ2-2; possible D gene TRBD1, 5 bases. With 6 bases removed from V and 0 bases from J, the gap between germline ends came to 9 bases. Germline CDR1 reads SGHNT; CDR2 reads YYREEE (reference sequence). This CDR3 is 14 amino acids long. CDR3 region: CASIDRTNTGELFF. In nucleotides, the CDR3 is TGTGCCAGCATAGACAGAACGAACACCGGGGAGCTGTTTTTT. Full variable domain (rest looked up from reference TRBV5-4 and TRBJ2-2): ETGVTQSPTHLIKTRGQQVTLRCSSQSGHNTVSWYQQALGQGPQFIFQYYREEENGRGNFPPRFSGLQFPNYSSELNVNALELDDSALYLCASIDRTNTGELFFGEGSRLTVL.

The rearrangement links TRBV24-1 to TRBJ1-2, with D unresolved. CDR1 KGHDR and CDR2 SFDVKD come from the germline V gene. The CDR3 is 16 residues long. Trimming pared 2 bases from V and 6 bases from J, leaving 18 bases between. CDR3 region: CATSDWAVTQMDGYTF. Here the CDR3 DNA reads TGTGCCACCAGTGATTGGGCGGTCACCCAGATGGATGGCTACACCTTC.

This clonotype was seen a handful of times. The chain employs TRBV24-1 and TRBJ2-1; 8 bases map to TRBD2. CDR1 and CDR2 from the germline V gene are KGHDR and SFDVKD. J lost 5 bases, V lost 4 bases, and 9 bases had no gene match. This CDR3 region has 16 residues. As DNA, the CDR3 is TGTGCCACCAGTGACCCGGGACTAGTATACCACAATGAGCAGTTCTTC. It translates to CATSDPGLVYHNEQFF.